The clone carrying this T cell receptor beta chain was detected only a few times. Antigen unknown. CD4+ naive, central memory, regulatory and stem cell-like memory cells were sorted via CD45RO/CCR7/CD25/CD127/CD95/CD27. Trimming shortened V by 4 bases and J by 0 bases, and 6 bases separated the two germline ends. CDR1 is GTSNPN, CDR2 SVGIG, per germline (reference sequence). The CDR3 sequence is 12 residues long. These data come from a study of beta chain features in type 1 diabetes. Study overall: When patients were set against healthy donors, age, gender and cell yields were similar. The study's findings and limits: Type 1 diabetes patients had moderately but significantly shorter TCRB CDR3s in all four CD4+ subsets. Insertions at VDJ junctions were less frequent in type 1 diabetes patients. These patients also deleted more nucleotides at the same junctions.

Reverse transcribing all isolated RNA meant expressed TCRB transcripts were sequenced. Only in-frame clones appear in the TCRdb table, and some are missing; sequencing was by immunoSEQ multiplex PCR. The table lists 350,000 to 450,000 clones, about 14% of them singletons. The sequencing input was naive CD4+ T cells from blood. The source of this sequence is a man aged 30-40 years in good health. V usage is TRBV30 and J usage is TRBJ1-1; D ambiguous. In DNA, the CDR3 is TGTGCCTGGACCCCGATGAACACTGAAGCTTTCTTT. Translated, it gives CAWTPMNTEAFF.